A selection of T cell receptor beta chains follows, all from one sample in a study of regulatory T cells in long-lasting Graves disease. A single record per CDR3 protein comes from TCRdb applying MiXCR to the multiplex PCR reads. The sample shows under 800,000 distinct CDR3 sequences, roughly 15% of them seen only once. The sample was also linked to a second study, of T cells in Graves' hyperthyroidism and ophthalmopathy.

The sequences come from peripheral blood mononuclear cells (PBMCs), collected at new diagnosis, from a patient treated with antithyroid drugs. The receptor set was obtained from a woman aged 25 to 45 with Graves disease. Both conserved end residues are part of each CDR3. D genes are given only for firm matches. Only some rows state a clone size, as once, few, many or a class for expanded clones.

>.|.|TRBV24-1|TRBJ2-6
TGTGCCACCCTTTCTGGGGCCAACGTCCTGACTTTC
CATLSGANVLTF
>many|.|TRBV2|TRBJ1-3
TGTGCCAGCAGCCGCCAAGGCTCTGGAAACACCATATATTTT
CASSRQGSGNTIYF
>.|.|TRBV19|TRBJ1-6
TGTGCCAGTACTCTCCTTGACCGCGATAATTCACCCCTCCACTTT
CASTLLDRDNSPLHF
>.|.|TRBV11-3|TRBJ1-5
TGTGCCAGCAGCTGGGAGTACTCGGGAAATCAGCCCCAGCATTTT
CASSWEYSGNQPQHF
>few|TRBD2|TRBV9|TRBJ2-1
TGTGCCAGCAGCGGGAGCGGGAGGGGGTACAATGAGCAGTTCTTC
CASSGSGRGYNEQFF
>many|TRBD1|TRBV2|TRBJ2-1
TGTGCCAGCACGTATCCGGGAACAGGGGCCAATGAGCAGTTCTTC
CASTYPGTGANEQFF
>many|.|TRBV28|TRBJ2-6
.
CASSSGQGGGANVLTF
>many|.|TRBV20-1|TRBJ2-5
TGCAGTGCAAAAAGCGGAGAGACCCAGTACTTC
CSAKSGETQYF
>many|TRBD1|TRBV27|TRBJ1-5
TGTGCCAGCAGAGTCACAGGGGGCGACAGCAATCAGCCCCAGCATTTT
CASRVTGGDSNQPQHF
>many|.|TRBV20-1|TRBJ1-6
TGCAGTGCTACAGTCAAGTCCCTAGGATCACCCCTCCACTTT
CSATVKSLGSPLHF
>many|.|TRBV12-5|TRBJ1-3
TGTGCTAGTGGTTTGGTCCCGACAGTGGACACCATATATTTT
CASGLVPTVDTIYF
>.|.|TRBV19|TRBJ2-4
TGTGCCAGTAGTATAGCTCGCGGTACTCTAGCCAAAAACATTCAGTACTTC
CASSIARGTLAKNIQYF
>many|TRBD1|TRBV6-1|TRBJ2-1
TGTGCCAGCAGTACGGACAGGGGGAATGAGCAGTTCTTC
CASSTDRGNEQFF
>.|.|TRBV20-1|TRBJ2-3
TGCAGTGCGGGCCGGACTAACCCTAGCACAGATACGCAGTATTTT
CSAGRTNPSTDTQYF
>.|TRBD2|TRBV19|TRBJ2-1
TGTGCCAGTAGCGGACTAGGGTCTGGAAATGAGCAGTTCTTC
CASSGLGSGNEQFF
>.|.|TRBV29-1|TRBJ2-2
TGCAGCGTTGCGAATACGGCCGGGGAGCTGTTTTTT
CSVANTAGELFF
>many|.|TRBV27|TRBJ1-4
TGTGCCAGCAGTTCACCACCGAATGAAAAACTGTTTTTT
CASSSPPNEKLFF
>.|.|TRBV29-1|TRBJ2-1
TGCAGCGTTCGACCAGGACTCCTGTCCTACAATGAGCAGTTCTTC
CSVRPGLLSYNEQFF
>.|.|TRBV20-1|TRBJ1-2
TGCAGTGCCCCAAAGTCGGGGGGCGGCTATGGCTACACCTTC
CSAPKSGGGYGYTF
>many|.|TRBV11-2|TRBJ1-4
TGTGCCAGCAGTTTCGGGGGTGAAAAACTGTTTTTT
CASSFGGEKLFF